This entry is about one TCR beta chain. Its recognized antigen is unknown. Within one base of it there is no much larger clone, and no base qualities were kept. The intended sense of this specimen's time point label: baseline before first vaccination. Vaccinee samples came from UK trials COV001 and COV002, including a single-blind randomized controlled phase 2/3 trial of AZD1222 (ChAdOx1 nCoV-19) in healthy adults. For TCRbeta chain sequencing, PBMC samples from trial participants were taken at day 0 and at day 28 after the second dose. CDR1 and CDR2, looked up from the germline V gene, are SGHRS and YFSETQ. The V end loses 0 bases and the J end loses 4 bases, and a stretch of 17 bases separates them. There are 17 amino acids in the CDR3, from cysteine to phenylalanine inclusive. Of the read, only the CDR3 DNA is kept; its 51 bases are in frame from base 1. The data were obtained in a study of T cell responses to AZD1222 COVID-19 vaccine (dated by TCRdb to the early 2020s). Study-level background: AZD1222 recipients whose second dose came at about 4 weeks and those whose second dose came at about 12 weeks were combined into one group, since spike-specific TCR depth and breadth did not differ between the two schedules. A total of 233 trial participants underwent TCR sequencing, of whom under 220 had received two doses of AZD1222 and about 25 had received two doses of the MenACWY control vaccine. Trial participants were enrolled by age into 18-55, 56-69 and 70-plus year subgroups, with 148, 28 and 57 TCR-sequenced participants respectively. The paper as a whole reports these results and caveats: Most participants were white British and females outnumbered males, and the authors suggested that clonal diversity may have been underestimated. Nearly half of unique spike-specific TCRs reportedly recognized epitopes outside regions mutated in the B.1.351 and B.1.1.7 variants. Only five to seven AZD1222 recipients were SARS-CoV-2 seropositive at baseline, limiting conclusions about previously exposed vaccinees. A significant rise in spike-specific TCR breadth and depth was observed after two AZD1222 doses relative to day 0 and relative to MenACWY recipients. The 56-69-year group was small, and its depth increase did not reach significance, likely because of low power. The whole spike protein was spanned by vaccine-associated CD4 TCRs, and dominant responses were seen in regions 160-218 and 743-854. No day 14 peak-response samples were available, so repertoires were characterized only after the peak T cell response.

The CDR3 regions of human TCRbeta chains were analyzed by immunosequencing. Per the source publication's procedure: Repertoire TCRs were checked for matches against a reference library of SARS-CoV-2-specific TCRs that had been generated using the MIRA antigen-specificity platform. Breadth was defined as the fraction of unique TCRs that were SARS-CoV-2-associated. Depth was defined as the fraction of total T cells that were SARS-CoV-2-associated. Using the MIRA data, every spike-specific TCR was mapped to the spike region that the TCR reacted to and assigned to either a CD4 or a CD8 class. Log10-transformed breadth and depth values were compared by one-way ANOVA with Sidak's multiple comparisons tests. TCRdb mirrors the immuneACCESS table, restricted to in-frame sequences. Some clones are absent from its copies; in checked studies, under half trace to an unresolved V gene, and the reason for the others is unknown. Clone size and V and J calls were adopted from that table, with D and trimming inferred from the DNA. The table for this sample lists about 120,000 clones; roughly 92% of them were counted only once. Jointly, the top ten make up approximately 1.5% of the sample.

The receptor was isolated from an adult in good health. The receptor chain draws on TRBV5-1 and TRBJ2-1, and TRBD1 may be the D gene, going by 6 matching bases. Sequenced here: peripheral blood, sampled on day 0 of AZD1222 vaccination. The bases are TGCGCCAGCAGCTTGGAAGCCAGGGGTTCGGGGTACAATGAGCAGTTCTTC. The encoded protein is CASSLEARGSGYNEQFF.